These 21 T cell receptor beta chains originate from one sample sequenced in a study of T cells in narcolepsy. Assay used: immunoSEQ multiplex PCR; TCRdb lists only in-frame clones, some missing. The profile covers 31,000 or so clones, with roughly 90% appearing a single time and around 1.2% taken by the ten largest. Sequencing used CD45RA- memory CD4+ T cells from PBMCs. The receptors were gathered from a human donor with narcolepsy.

The J gene is TRBJ2-1, the V gene TRBV6-5; D not resolved. V was shortened by 6 bases and J by 0 bases, with 9 bases between the two germline ends. The germline V gene has CDR1 MNHEY and CDR2 SVGAGI. The CDR3 sequence is 14 residues long. This chain's CDR3 is CASSPLSSYNEQFF. CDR3 bases: TGTGCCAGCAGCCCACTTAGCTCCTACAATGAGCAGTTCTTC.

Only one count was recorded for this clone. The chain links TRBV6-5 to TRBJ1-3; 8 bases are shared with TRBD1. Trimming at V came to 0 bases and at J to 4 bases, leaving 5 bases not matched to a gene. CDR1 MNHEY and CDR2 SVGAGI come from the germline V gene. The CDR3 sequence is 16 residues long. DNA for the CDR3: TGTGCCAGCAGTTACTCGAGCAGGGGGCGAGGAAACACCATATATTTT. This gives the protein CASSYSSRGRGNTIYF.

The rearrangement links TRBV18 to TRBJ1-5; the D is unclear. This CDR3 spans 12 amino acids. CDR1 is KGHSH, CDR2 LQKENI, per germline. Trimming took 6 bases from V and 7 from J, leaving 10 bases between them. In nucleotides, the CDR3 is TGTGCCAGCTCCAACCCTAACCAGCCCCAGCATTTT. Translating it yields CASSNPNQPQHF.

This chain links TRBV18 with TRBJ1-2; D might be TRBD1 (5 bases). V was clipped by 0 bases and J by 8 bases, with 19 bases between them. Germline V gene sequence: CDR1 KGHSH, CDR2 LQKENI. CDR3 size: 16 residues. The CDR3 loop is CASSPPRDRSIEGYTF. In nucleotides, the CDR3 is TGTGCCAGCTCACCACCAAGGGACCGTTCTATTGAGGGCTACACCTTC.

V is TRBV28 and J is TRBJ2-6; a weak D match, TRBD1 (5 bases). The CDR3 totals 15 residues. Deletions cut 7 bases from V and 2 bases from J, with 12 bases between. From germline, CDR1 is MDHEN and CDR2 SYDVKM. Here the CDR3 DNA reads TGTGCCAGCACAGGGTTTGTTGCTGGGGCCAACGTCCTGACTTTC. This translates into CASTGFVAGANVLTF.

The genes are TRBV28 and TRBJ2-5; D remains unclear. CDR3 size: 11 residues. CDR1 is MDHEN and CDR2 is SYDVKM in the germline V gene. V was cut by 3 bases and J by 5 bases, with 4 bases left in between. The CDR3 is CASSLRETQYF. DNA for the CDR3: TGTGCCAGCAGTTTGAGGGAGACCCAGTACTTC.

The chain employs TRBV7-3 and TRBJ2-1, with D uncertain. Germline V gene lookup returns CDR1 SGHTA and CDR2 FQGTGA. V gave up 5 bases and J gave up 9 bases, with 14 bases separating them. This CDR3 comprises 13 residues. CDR3: CASSEFVRSEQFF. Written as DNA, the CDR3 is TGTGCCAGCAGCGAGTTCGTTCGGAGTGAGCAGTTCTTC.

The chain combines TRBV7-6 with TRBJ1-1; TRBD1 aligns across 7 bases. V trimming: 1 base; J trimming: 1 base; junction bases outside the gene matches: 6. Germline CDR1 SGHVS, CDR2 FNYEAQ. The CDR3 length is 16 residues. The chain's CDR3 is CASSLGTGTANTEAFF. CDR3 bases: TGTGCCAGCAGCTTAGGTACCGGGACAGCGAACACTGAAGCTTTCTTT. The full variable domain, with the rest looked up from reference TRBV7-6 and TRBJ1-1, is GAGVSQSPRYKVTKRGQDVALRCDPISGHVSLYWYRQALGQGPEFLTYFNYEAQQDKSGLPNDRFSAERPEGSISTLTIQRTEQRDSAMYRCASSLGTGTANTEAFFGQGTRLTVV.

The gene calls are TRBV2 and TRBJ2-1; D gene unclear. The length of the CDR3 is 16 residues. Trimming shortened V by 0 bases and J by 5 bases, and 14 bases separated the two germline ends. Germline CDR1 and CDR2: SNHLY and FYNNEI. CDR3 nucleotides: TGTGCCAGCAGTGAAGCGCTTCGGCGCTTAAACAATGAGCAGTTCTTC. Residues: CASSEALRRLNNEQFF.

The chain employs TRBV7-2 and TRBJ2-1; D uncertain. Trimming removed 1 base from V and 7 bases from J, with 5 bases in between. The CDR3 contains 12 residues. Germline CDR1 is SGHTA and CDR2 is FQGNSA. The CDR3 loop reads CASSLGWNEQFF. For the CDR3, the DNA is TGTGCCAGCAGCTTAGGGTGGAATGAGCAGTTCTTC.

The rearrangement uses TRBV10-1 and TRBJ2-7; possibly TRBD2 for D (6 bases). Looked up from germline, CDR1 is WNHNN and CDR2 is SYGVQD (reference sequence). Trimming shortened V by 6 bases and J by 2 bases, and 11 bases separated the two germline ends. The CDR3 spans 13 residues. CDR3 bases: TGCGCCAGCAGCCGGGACTTAACCTACGAGCAGTACTTC. It is translated as CASSRDLTYEQYF.

The chain uses TRBV5-4 and TRBJ2-4; D may match TRBD1 or TRBD2 (5 bases each). This CDR3 spans 14 amino acids. The germline CDR1 and CDR2 sequences are SGHNT and YYREEE (reference sequence). V was shortened by 0 bases and J by 4 bases, with 8 bases between the two germline ends. The CDR3 nucleotides read TGTGCCAGCAGCTTGGGGGACCTTAAAAACATTCAGTACTTC. As protein: CASSLGDLKNIQYF.

The chain has TRBV5-1 and TRBJ1-6; 10 positions agree with TRBD1. Trimming took 3 bases from V and 7 from J; bases not matched to a gene: 7. Germline assignment: CDR1 SGHRS and CDR2 YFSETQ. The CDR3 runs to 16 residues. CDR3 coding DNA: TGCGCCAGCAGCTCGACGACGGACAGGGGGAATTCACCCCTCCACTTT. Protein: CASSSTTDRGNSPLHF.

For this clone: The junction differs from germline at one of its ends, possibly a read error. The V gene is TRBV2, the J gene TRBJ2-7; D ambiguous. Germline assignment: CDR1 SNHLY and CDR2 FYNNEI. This CDR3 has 13 amino acids. CDR3 nucleotides: TGTGCCAGCAGCGAAGGGTCAGGCTACGAGCAGTACTTC. Amino acids: CASSEGSGYEQYF.

The chain recombines TRBV30 with TRBJ1-1; D is uncertain. CDR1 and CDR2 from the germline V gene are GTSNPN and SVGIG (reference sequence). This CDR3 is 14 amino acids long. V lost 0 bases and J 4 bases, leaving 12 bases between the germline ends. CDR3 residues: CAWSVRMEGTEAFF. The CDR3 DNA reads TGTGCCTGGAGTGTACGCATGGAAGGCACTGAAGCTTTCTTT.

The V and J genes are TRBV10-2 and TRBJ1-3; the D is unclear. Per the germline V gene, CDR1 is WSHSY and CDR2 is SAAADI. CDR3 length: 15 residues. With 6 bases removed from V and 0 bases from J, the gap between germline ends came to 12 bases. The CDR3 bases are TGCGCCAGCAGCTCCGACGGGAGCTCTGGAAACACCATATATTTT. It encodes CASSSDGSSGNTIYF.

This chain uses TRBV7-2 with TRBJ1-3; no clear D gene. CDR1 is SGHTA and CDR2 is FQGNSA in the germline V gene. The CDR3 consists of 13 residues. V shed 1 base and J shed 7 bases, with 8 bases lying between them. The CDR3 here is CASSLDDPNTIYF. CDR3 sequence (DNA): TGTGCCAGCAGCTTAGATGACCCGAACACCATATATTTT.

This chain connects TRBV2 to TRBJ2-1; possibly TRBD2 for D (5 bases). Trimming took off 6 bases at V and 11 bases at J, with 20 bases between the two ends. This CDR3 contains 14 residues. Germline values: CDR1 SNHLY, CDR2 FYNNEI. CDR3 bases: TGTGCCAGCAGAACCTACCATGATAGGGAGAAGCAGTTCTTC. Translated, it gives CASRTYHDREKQFF. Complete variable domain (other parts from reference TRBV2 and TRBJ2-1): EPEVTQTPSHQVTQMGQEVILRCVPISNHLYFYWYRQILGQKVEFLVSFYNNEISEKSEIFDDQFSVERPDGSNFTLKIRSTKLEDSAMYFCASRTYHDREKQFFGPGTRLTVL.

This sequence joins TRBV7-2 and TRBJ1-3, with D unclear. CDR3 length equals 15 residues. CDR1 and CDR2 (germline): SGHTA, FQGNSA. V lost 3 bases and J 5 bases, leaving 14 bases between the germline ends. Here the CDR3 DNA reads TGTGCCAGCAGCTTTGAGAAAAAATCACGAAACACCATATATTTT. Translation gives CASSFEKKSRNTIYF.

V and J are TRBV4-2 and TRBJ1-2, with no clear D. The germline V gene encodes CDR1 LGHNA and CDR2 YNFKEQ. V was shortened by 0 bases and J by 5 bases, with 7 bases between the two germline ends. The CDR3 is 13 amino acids. CDR3 residues: CASSQESGYGYTF. Here the CDR3 DNA reads TGTGCCAGCAGCCAAGAATCGGGATATGGCTACACCTTC.

This chain connects TRBV9 to TRBJ1-5; D is ambiguous. Trimming took 0 bases from V and 6 from J, leaving 10 bases between them. Germline assignment: CDR1 SGDLS and CDR2 YYNGEE. This CDR3 comprises 14 residues. CDR3 nucleotides: TGTGCCAGCAGCGTAGGGGCCGAGCCTCAGCCCCAGCATTTT. Encoded protein: CASSVGAEPQPQHF.